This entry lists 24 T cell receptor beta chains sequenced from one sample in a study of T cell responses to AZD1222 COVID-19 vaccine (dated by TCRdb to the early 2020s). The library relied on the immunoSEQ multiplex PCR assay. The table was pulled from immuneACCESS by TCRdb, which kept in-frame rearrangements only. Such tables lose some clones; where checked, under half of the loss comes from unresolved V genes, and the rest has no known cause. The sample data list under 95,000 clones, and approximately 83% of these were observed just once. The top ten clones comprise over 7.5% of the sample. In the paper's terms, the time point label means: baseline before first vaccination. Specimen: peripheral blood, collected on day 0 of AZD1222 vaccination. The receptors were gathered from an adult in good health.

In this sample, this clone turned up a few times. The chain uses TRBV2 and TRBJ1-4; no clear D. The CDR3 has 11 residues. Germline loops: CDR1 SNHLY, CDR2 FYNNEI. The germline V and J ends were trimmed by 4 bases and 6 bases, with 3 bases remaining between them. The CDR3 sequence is CASSVYEKLFF. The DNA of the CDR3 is TGTGCCAGCAGTGTTTATGAAAAACTGTTTTTT.

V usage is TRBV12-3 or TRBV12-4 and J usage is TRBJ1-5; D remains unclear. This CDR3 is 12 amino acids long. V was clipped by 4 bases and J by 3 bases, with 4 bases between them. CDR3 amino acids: CASSSFNQPQHF. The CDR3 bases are TGTGCCAGCAGTTCCTTCAATCAGCCCCAGCATTTT.

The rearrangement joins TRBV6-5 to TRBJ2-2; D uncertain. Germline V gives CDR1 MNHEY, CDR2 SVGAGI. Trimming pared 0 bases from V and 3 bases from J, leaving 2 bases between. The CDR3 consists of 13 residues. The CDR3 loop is CASSYSYTGELFF. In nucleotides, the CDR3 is TGTGCCAGCAGTTACTCATACACCGGGGAGCTGTTTTTT.

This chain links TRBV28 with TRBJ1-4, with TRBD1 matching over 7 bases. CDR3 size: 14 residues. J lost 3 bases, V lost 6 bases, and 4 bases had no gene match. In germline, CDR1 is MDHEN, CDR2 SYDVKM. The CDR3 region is CASSLTGANEKLFF. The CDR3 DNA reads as TGTGCCAGCAGCCTAACAGGGGCTAATGAAAAACTGTTTTTT.

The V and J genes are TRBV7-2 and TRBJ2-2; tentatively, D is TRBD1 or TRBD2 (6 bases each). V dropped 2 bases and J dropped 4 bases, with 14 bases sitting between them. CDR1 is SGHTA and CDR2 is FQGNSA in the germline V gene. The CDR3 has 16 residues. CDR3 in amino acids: CASSLFRGRGTGELFF. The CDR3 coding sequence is TGTGCCAGCAGCTTATTTCGGGGGCGCGGCACCGGGGAGCTGTTTTTT.

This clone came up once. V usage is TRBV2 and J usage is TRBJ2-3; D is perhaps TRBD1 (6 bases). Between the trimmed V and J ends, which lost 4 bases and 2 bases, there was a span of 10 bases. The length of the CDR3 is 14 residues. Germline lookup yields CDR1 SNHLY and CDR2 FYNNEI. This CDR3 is CASSAGQLTDTQYF. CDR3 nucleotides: TGTGCCAGCAGTGCTGGACAGCTCACAGATACGCAGTATTTT.

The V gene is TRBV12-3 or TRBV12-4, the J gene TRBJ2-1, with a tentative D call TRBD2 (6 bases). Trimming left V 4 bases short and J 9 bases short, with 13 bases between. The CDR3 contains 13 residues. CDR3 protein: CASSSLAGTEQFF. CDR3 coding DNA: TGTGCCAGCAGTTCCCTGGCGGGGACTGAGCAGTTCTTC.

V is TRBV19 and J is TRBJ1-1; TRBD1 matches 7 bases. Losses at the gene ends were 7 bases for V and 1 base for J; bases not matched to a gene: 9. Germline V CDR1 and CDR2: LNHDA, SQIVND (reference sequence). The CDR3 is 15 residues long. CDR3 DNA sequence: TGTGCCAGTACCGTTACCGGGACAGAGAACACTGAAGCTTTCTTT. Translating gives CASTVTGTENTEAFF.

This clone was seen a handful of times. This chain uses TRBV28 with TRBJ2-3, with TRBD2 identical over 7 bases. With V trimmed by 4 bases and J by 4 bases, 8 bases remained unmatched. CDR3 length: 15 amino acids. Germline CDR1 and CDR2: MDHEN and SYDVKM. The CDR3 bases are TGTGCCAGCAGTTCGGACACCCGGGGGGCAGATACGCAGTATTTT. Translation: CASSSDTRGADTQYF.

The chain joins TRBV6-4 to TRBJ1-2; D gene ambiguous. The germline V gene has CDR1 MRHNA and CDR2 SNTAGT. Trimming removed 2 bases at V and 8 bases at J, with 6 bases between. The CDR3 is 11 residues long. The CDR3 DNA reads TGTGCCAGCAGTGACAGGAACGGCTACACCTTC. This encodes CASSDRNGYTF.

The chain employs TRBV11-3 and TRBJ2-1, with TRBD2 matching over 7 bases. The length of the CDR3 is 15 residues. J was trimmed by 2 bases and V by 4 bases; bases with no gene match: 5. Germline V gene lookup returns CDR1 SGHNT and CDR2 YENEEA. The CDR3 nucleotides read TGTGCCAGCAGCTCCTCTAGCGGTGCCTACAATGAGCAGTTCTTC. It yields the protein CASSSSSGAYNEQFF. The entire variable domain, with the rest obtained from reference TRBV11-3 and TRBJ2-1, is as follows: EAGVVQSPRYKIIEKKQPVAFWCNPISGHNTLYWYLQNLGQGPELLIRYENEEAVDDSQLPKDRFSAERLKGVDSTLKIQPAELGDSAVYLCASSSSSGAYNEQFFGPGTRLTVL.

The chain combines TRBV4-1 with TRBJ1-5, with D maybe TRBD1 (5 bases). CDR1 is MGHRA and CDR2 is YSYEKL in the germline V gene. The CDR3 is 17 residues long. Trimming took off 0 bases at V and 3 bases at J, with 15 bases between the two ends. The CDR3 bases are TGCGCCAGCAGCCAAGAATCTAGCGGGACTTACAATCAGCCCCAGCATTTT. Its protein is CASSQESSGTYNQPQHF.

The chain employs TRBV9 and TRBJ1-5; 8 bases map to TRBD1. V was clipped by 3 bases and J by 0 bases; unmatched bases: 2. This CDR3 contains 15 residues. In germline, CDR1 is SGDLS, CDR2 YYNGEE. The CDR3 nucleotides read TGTGCCAGCAGCGCGACAGGGGCTAGCAATCAGCCCCAGCATTTT. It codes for CASSATGASNQPQHF.

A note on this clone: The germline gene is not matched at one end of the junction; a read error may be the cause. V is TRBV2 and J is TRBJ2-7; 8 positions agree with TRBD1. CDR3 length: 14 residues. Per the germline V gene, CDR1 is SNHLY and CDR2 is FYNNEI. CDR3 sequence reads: CASREGQGSYEQYF. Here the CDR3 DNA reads TGTGCCAGCAGGGAAGGACAGGGTTCCTACGAGCAGTACTTC.

CDR3 region: CASSATVSSYEQYF. As DNA, the CDR3 is TGTGCCAGCAGTGCAACAGTCTCCTCCTACGAGCAGTACTTC. This chain joins TRBV2 and TRBJ2-7, with unresolved D. The CDR3 runs 14 residues. CDR1 is SNHLY and CDR2 is FYNNEI in the germline V gene. Trimming shortened V by 4 bases and J by 0 bases, and 10 bases separated the two germline ends.

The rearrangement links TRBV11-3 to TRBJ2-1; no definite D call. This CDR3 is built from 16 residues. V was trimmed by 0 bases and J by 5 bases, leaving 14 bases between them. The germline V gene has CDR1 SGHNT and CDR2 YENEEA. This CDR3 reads CASSLDGSVPHNEQFF. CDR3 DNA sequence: TGTGCCAGCAGCTTAGATGGGTCCGTACCTCACAATGAGCAGTTCTTC.

The CDR3 region is CASSNSYQPQHF. The CDR3 DNA reads TGTGCCAGCAGCAATAGTTATCAGCCCCAGCATTTT. The chain recombines TRBV3-1 (or the pseudogene TRBV3-2) with TRBJ1-5; D not certain. The V gene lost 5 bases and the J gene lost 5 bases, with 7 bases spanning the gap. CDR3 length equals 12 residues. Germline-derived CDR1 and CDR2 are LGHDT and YNNKEL (reference sequence).

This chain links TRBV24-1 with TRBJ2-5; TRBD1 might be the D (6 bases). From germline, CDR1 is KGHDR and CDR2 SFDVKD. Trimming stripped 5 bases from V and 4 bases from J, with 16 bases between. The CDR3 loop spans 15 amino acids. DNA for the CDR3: TGTGCCACCAGTGTGGGGGCGTTTGTCGGAGAGACCCAGTACTTC. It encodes CATSVGAFVGETQYF.

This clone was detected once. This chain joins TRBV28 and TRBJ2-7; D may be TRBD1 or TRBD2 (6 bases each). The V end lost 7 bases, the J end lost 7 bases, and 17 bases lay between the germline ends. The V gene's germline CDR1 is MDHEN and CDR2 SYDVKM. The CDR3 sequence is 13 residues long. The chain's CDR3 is CASTMPQGGEQYF. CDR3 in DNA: TGTGCCAGCACCATGCCACAGGGAGGAGAGCAGTACTTC.

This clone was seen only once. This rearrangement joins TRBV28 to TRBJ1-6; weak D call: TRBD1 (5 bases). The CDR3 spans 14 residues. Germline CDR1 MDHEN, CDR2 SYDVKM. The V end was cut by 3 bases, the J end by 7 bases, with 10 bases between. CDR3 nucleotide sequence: TGTGCCAGCAGTTTCCCCGGGGCCAATTCACCCCTCCACTTT. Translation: CASSFPGANSPLHF.

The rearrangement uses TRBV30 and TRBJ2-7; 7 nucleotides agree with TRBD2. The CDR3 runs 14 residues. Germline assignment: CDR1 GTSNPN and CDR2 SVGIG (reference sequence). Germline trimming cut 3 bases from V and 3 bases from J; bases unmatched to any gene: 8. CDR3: CAWSRASGFYEQYF. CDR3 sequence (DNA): TGTGCCTGGAGCCGGGCTAGCGGTTTCTACGAGCAGTACTTC.

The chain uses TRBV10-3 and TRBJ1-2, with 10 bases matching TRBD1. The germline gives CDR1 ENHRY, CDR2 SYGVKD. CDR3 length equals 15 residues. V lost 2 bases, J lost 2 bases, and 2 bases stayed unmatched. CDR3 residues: CAISEDRGRNYGYTF. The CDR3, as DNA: TGTGCCATCAGTGAGGACAGGGGGCGCAACTATGGCTACACCTTC.

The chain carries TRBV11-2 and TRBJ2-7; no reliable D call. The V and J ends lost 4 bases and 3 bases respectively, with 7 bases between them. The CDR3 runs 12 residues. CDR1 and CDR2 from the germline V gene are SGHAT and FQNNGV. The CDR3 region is CASSSPGYEQYF. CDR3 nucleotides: TGTGCCAGCAGCTCCCCGGGCTACGAGCAGTACTTC. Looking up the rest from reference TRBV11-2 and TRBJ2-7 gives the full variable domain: EAGVAQSPRYKIIEKRQSVAFWCNPISGHATLYWYQQILGQGPKLLIQFQNNGVVDDSQLPKDRFSAERLKGVDSTLKIQPAKLEDSAVYLCASSSPGYEQYFGPGTRLTVT.

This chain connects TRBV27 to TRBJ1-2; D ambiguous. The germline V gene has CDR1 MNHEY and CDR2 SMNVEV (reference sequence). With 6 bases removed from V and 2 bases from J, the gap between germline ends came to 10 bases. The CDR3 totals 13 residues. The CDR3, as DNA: TGTGCCAGCAGCTTCGGTTCCAACTATGGCTACACCTTC. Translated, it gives CASSFGSNYGYTF.